These 30 T cell receptor beta chains came from one sample sequenced in a study of blood T cell repertoires in COVID-19. Measured with immunoSEQ multiplex PCR; TCRdb has only the in-frame clones, and not every one. The sample records roughly 260,000 clones, 87% being singletons. Sample: PBMCs or T cells enriched from blood (not recorded which). The receptors shown here come from a woman aged 25 to 39 with acute COVID-19.

The chain is built from TRBV12-5 and TRBJ1-1; 9 bases match TRBD1. The germline CDR1 and CDR2 sequences are LGHNT and FRNRAP. This CDR3 comprises 13 residues. The trim removed 0 bases at V and 12 bases at J, leaving 5 bases unmatched. CDR3 sequence reads: CASGLVGQGLTFF. The CDR3, as DNA: TGTGCTAGTGGTTTGGTAGGACAGGGGTTGACTTTCTTT.

This chain joins TRBV14 and TRBJ1-3; 9 bases match TRBD1. This CDR3 is 15 amino acids long. V shed 4 bases, J shed 2 bases, and the junction held 3 bases outside the gene matches. The germline V gene has CDR1 SGHDN and CDR2 FVKESK. The CDR3 sequence is CASSLRTGAGNTIYF. DNA of the CDR3: TGTGCCAGCAGCCTTCGGACAGGGGCTGGAAACACCATATATTTT.

The chain combines TRBV18 with TRBJ2-7; D is uncertain. In germline, CDR1 is KGHSH, CDR2 LQKENI. The V end was cut by 0 bases, the J end by 3 bases, with 6 bases between. The CDR3 covers 13 residues. Here the CDR3 reads CASSPPAGYEQYF. CDR3 DNA sequence: TGTGCCAGCTCACCACCTGCCGGCTACGAGCAGTACTTC.

V usage is TRBV19 and J usage is TRBJ1-1; D is undetermined. Germline CDR1 reads LNHDA; CDR2 reads SQIVND (reference sequence). The CDR3 totals 13 residues. The germline V and J ends were trimmed by 3 bases and 5 bases, with 10 bases remaining between them. This CDR3 is CASSIRVWTEAFF. The CDR3 DNA is TGTGCCAGTAGTATCCGGGTTTGGACTGAAGCTTTCTTT.

This clone came up once. This chain joins TRBV19 and TRBJ2-1; 14 positions match TRBD2. CDR1 and CDR2 from the germline V gene are LNHDA and SQIVND (reference sequence). J gave up 9 bases and V 7 bases, and 8 bases lay outside the gene matches. This CDR3 contains 15 residues. CDR3 protein: CASTLTSGRASEQFF. The CDR3 nucleotides are TGTGCCAGTACCCTGACTAGCGGGAGGGCCTCTGAGCAGTTCTTC.

The chain is built from TRBV28 and TRBJ2-3; 8 bases are shared with TRBD2. The CDR3 sequence is 15 residues long. Germline V gives CDR1 MDHEN, CDR2 SYDVKM. The junction had 7 bases not matched to a gene; V was cut back by 6 bases and J by 2 bases. For the CDR3, the DNA is TGTGCCAGCAGGGGAGCGGGGGAGACCACAGATACGCAGTATTTT. This codes for CASRGAGETTDTQYF.

This chain connects TRBV19 to TRBJ1-5; D is unresolved. With 6 bases removed from V and 0 bases from J, the gap between germline ends came to 15 bases. The CDR3 is made up of 16 amino acids. Germline CDR1 LNHDA, CDR2 SQIVND (reference sequence). The DNA of the CDR3 is TGTGCCAGTAGCACGACCAGGTTCTATAGCAATCAGCCCCAGCATTTT. It translates to CASSTTRFYSNQPQHF.

V gene TRBV2 combines with J gene TRBJ2-2; possible D gene TRBD1, 6 bases. The CDR3 covers 15 residues. Germline loops: CDR1 SNHLY, CDR2 FYNNEI. V shed 10 bases and J shed 4 bases, with 19 bases lying between them. This CDR3 reads CATHPLGRGTGELFF. In nucleotides, the CDR3 is TGTGCCACTCACCCTTTGGGCAGGGGCACCGGGGAGCTGTTTTTT.

The chain is built from TRBV10-3 and TRBJ2-7, with 9 bases that match TRBD1. The germline V gene has CDR1 ENHRY and CDR2 SYGVKD. V lost 4 bases and J lost 5; bases outside the gene matches: 6. The CDR3 runs to 14 residues. The CDR3 here is CAISAGQGRHEQYF. CDR3 nucleotides: TGTGCCATCAGTGCGGGACAGGGACGCCACGAGCAGTACTTC.

The V and J genes are TRBV7-2 and TRBJ2-7; D is possibly TRBD1 (5 bases). This CDR3 contains 15 residues. V lost 1 base and J lost 0, with 10 bases in between. From germline, CDR1 is SGHTA and CDR2 FQGNSA. The chain's CDR3 is CASSLDGAPSYEQYF. The CDR3 DNA reads as TGTGCCAGCAGCTTAGATGGGGCTCCCTCCTACGAGCAGTACTTC.

V gene TRBV11-2 combines with J gene TRBJ1-1; 11 bases are a match to TRBD1. Looked up from germline, CDR1 is SGHAT and CDR2 is FQNNGV. The V segment lost 5 bases and the J segment 4 bases; nucleotides outside the gene matches: 9. This CDR3 comprises 16 residues. As DNA, the CDR3 is TGTGCCAGCAGCACCGGACAGGGGGCGGGTTTCACTGAAGCTTTCTTT. It yields the protein CASSTGQGAGFTEAFF.

This sequence joins TRBV7-9 and TRBJ1-1, with D possibly being TRBD1 (5 bases). V gave up 4 bases and J gave up 1 base, with 10 bases separating them. Germline lookup yields CDR1 SEHNR and CDR2 FQNEAQ (reference sequence). CDR3 size: 14 residues. The CDR3 here is CASSSRTSNTEAFF. CDR3 DNA: TGTGCCAGCAGCTCCCGGACATCGAACACTGAAGCTTTCTTT.

The rearrangement joins TRBV28 to TRBJ2-7, with D unclear. Germline V gene data show CDR1 as MDHEN and CDR2 as SYDVKM. The CDR3 length is 13 residues. Trimming removed 5 bases at V and 1 base at J, with 9 bases between. DNA for the CDR3: TGTGCCAGCAGTCGACTGACTTCCTACGAGCAGTACTTC. Translated, it gives CASSRLTSYEQYF.

This chain joins TRBV4-1 and TRBJ2-5; the D gene is possibly TRBD1 (6 bases). The CDR3 sequence is 16 residues long. The V end was cut by 1 base, the J end by 0 bases, with 12 bases between. Germline V gene data show CDR1 as MGHRA and CDR2 as YSYEKL. The CDR3 loop is CASSQVQGRNQETQYF. CDR3 DNA: TGCGCCAGCAGCCAAGTGCAGGGGCGGAACCAAGAGACCCAGTACTTC.

This chain uses TRBV20-1 with TRBJ2-3, with 7 bases aligning to TRBD2. The CDR3 runs to 11 residues. Trimming cost V 6 bases and J 9 bases; bases outside gene matches: 6. Germline V gene sequence: CDR1 DFQATT, CDR2 SNEGSKA (reference sequence). DNA for the CDR3: TGCAGTGCGCCGGGGACTACGACGCAGTATTTT. It yields the protein CSAPGTTTQYF.

The chain recombines TRBV6-2 or TRBV6-3 with TRBJ2-7; 7 bases align to TRBD1. The CDR3 contains 17 residues. CDR1 is MNHEY and CDR2 is SVGEGT in the germline V gene. V was pared by 0 bases and J by 2 bases, with 10 bases of the junction left unmatched. The DNA for the CDR3 is TGTGCCAGCAGTTACTCGCCTCGGGCAGGGGGACCCTACGAGCAGTACTTC. Protein sequence: CASSYSPRAGGPYEQYF.

The chain links TRBV11-2 to TRBJ2-1, with 15 nucleotides matching TRBD2. Germline loops: CDR1 SGHAT, CDR2 FQNNGV. The CDR3 runs to 18 residues. The V gene end was trimmed by 3 bases and the J gene end by 7 bases; junction bases not matched to a gene: 10. CDR3 sequence (DNA): TGTGCCAGCAGCTTCTTCCTGGGGACTAGCGGGAGGAGAAATGAGCAGTTCTTC. This codes for CASSFFLGTSGRRNEQFF.

The chain couples TRBV6-5 to TRBJ2-3; tentatively, D is TRBD2 (6 bases). Germline values: CDR1 MNHEY, CDR2 SVGAGI. The CDR3 runs to 13 residues. The V and J ends lost 5 bases and 3 bases respectively, with 9 bases between them. CDR3 residues: CASSTTSTDTQYF. The CDR3 DNA sequence: TGTGCCAGCAGTACGACTAGTACAGATACGCAGTATTTT.

This clone was found a few times. CDR3 nucleotides: TGTGCCAGCGTAAAGGGGGGGACAGATACGCAGTATTTT. This translates into CASVKGGTDTQYF. The chain couples TRBV2 to TRBJ2-3, with TRBD2 as a possible D gene (7 bases). Trimming left V 8 bases short and J 3 bases short, with 12 bases between. There are 13 residues in the CDR3. Germline-derived CDR1 and CDR2 are SNHLY and FYNNEI.

The chain couples TRBV3-1 (or the pseudogene TRBV3-2) to TRBJ2-2, with 13 bases fitting TRBD2. CDR1 is LGHDT, CDR2 YNNKEL, per germline (reference sequence). This CDR3 region has 16 residues. The V segment lost 3 bases and the J segment 8 bases; nucleotides outside the gene matches: 6. The CDR3 reads CASSQGTSGNSGELFF. The CDR3 region has the DNA TGTGCCAGCAGCCAGGGGACTAGCGGGAATTCGGGGGAGCTGTTTTTT.

The gene calls are TRBV28 and TRBJ1-5; D is undetermined. The V and J ends lost 5 bases and 4 bases respectively, with 18 bases between them. CDR3 length: 16 amino acids. Germline assignment: CDR1 MDHEN and CDR2 SYDVKM. CDR3 nucleotide sequence: TGTGCCAGCAGTGCTCTTAGCAGAAACACAAATCAGCCCCAGCATTTT. Amino acids: CASSALSRNTNQPQHF.

This clone has just a few counts. The V call is TRBV13, the J call TRBJ1-5; 8 nucleotides agree with TRBD1. This CDR3 region has 17 residues. V shed 4 bases, J shed 2 bases, and the junction held 10 bases outside the gene matches. CDR1 PRHDT and CDR2 FYEKMQ come from the germline V gene (reference sequence). The CDR3 DNA follows: TGTGCCAGCAGCTCCTCCGGACAGGGCGGCGGCAATCAGCCCCAGCATTTT. Translation: CASSSSGQGGGNQPQHF.

The rearrangement joins TRBV11-1 to TRBJ1-6, with D possibly TRBD1 on 5 matching bases. The CDR3 sequence is 15 residues long. V was trimmed by 6 bases and J by 7 bases, leaving 16 bases between them. CDR1 SGHAT and CDR2 FQDESV come from the germline V gene (reference sequence). The CDR3 reads CASRQTQVPNSPLHF. In nucleotides, the CDR3 is TGTGCCAGCAGACAAACACAGGTTCCCAATTCACCCCTCCACTTT.

The chain employs TRBV27 and TRBJ2-1; D is unresolved. Trimming pared 7 bases from V and 6 bases from J, leaving 16 bases between. Germline V CDR1 and CDR2: MNHEY, SMNVEV (reference sequence). The CDR3 extends over 14 amino acids. CDR3: CASTEAGEGNEQFF. CDR3 nucleotide sequence: TGTGCCAGCACCGAGGCCGGCGAAGGCAATGAGCAGTTCTTC.

The CDR3 region has the DNA TGTGCCAGCTCACCACTCAGGGGGCTCGACTCAACTAATGAAAAACTGTTTTTT. Amino acid sequence: CASSPLRGLDSTNEKLFF. V gene TRBV18 combines with J gene TRBJ1-4; 8 nucleotides match TRBD1. This CDR3 is built from 18 residues. J lost 0 bases, V lost 1 base, and 7 bases had no gene match. CDR1 is KGHSH, CDR2 LQKENI, per germline.

This clone appeared a single time. The chain has TRBV2 and TRBJ1-2; D possibly corresponds to TRBD1 (5 bases). Trimming stripped 3 bases from V and 8 bases from J, with 13 bases between. The CDR3 length is 13 residues. CDR1 is SNHLY, CDR2 FYNNEI, per germline. CDR3 nucleotide sequence: TGTGCCAGCAGTGACGGGGGTCTCAGCGGCTACACCTTC. Encoded protein: CASSDGGLSGYTF.

V is TRBV27 and J is TRBJ2-7; 9 bases align to TRBD2. There are 14 residues in the CDR3. Losses at the gene ends were 3 bases for V and 6 bases for J; bases not matched to a gene: 6. Germline V gene sequence: CDR1 MNHEY, CDR2 SMNVEV (reference sequence). The CDR3 DNA is TGTGCCAGCAGTTTGCTAGCGGGATTCCGCGAGCAGTACTTC. Its protein is CASSLLAGFREQYF.

There are a few counts of this clone. CDR3 sequence reads: CATAQGAYEQYF. The CDR3 DNA is TGTGCCACCGCACAGGGGGCATACGAGCAGTACTTC. This chain connects TRBV25-1 to TRBJ2-7; 9 positions agree with TRBD1. The CDR3 extends over 12 amino acids. Losses at the gene ends were 10 bases for V and 4 bases for J; bases not matched to a gene: 5. From germline, CDR1 is MGHDK and CDR2 SYGVNS.

The chain employs TRBV25-1 and TRBJ2-5, with TRBD1 as a possible D gene (6 bases). This CDR3 is 14 amino acids long. Germline lookup yields CDR1 MGHDK and CDR2 SYGVNS. Trimming shortened V by 4 bases and J by 5 bases, and 14 bases separated the two germline ends. The CDR3 here is CASSGSRGRETQYF. The CDR3 bases are TGTGCCAGCAGTGGCAGCAGGGGCCGGGAGACCCAGTACTTC.

CDR3 nucleotide sequence: TGTGCCAGCAGTTACGACATTTCTGGGGCCAACGTCCTGACTTTC. Encoded protein: CASSYDISGANVLTF. The chain uses TRBV27 and TRBJ2-6; D uncertain. Germline CDR1 is MNHEY and CDR2 is SMNVEV (reference sequence). The CDR3 totals 15 residues. V gave up 4 bases and J gave up 1 base, with 8 bases separating them.